Listed here are 5 T cell receptor beta chains from one sample, sequenced in a study of T cells in women clearing cervical HPV infection (dated by TCRdb to 2017 to 2018). Library preparation was by the immunoSEQ multiplex PCR assay. Not all clones reach the TCRdb copy of this immuneACCESS table, which keeps in-frame sequences only. Checked studies attribute under half of the gap to unresolved V genes and leave the rest unexplained. The table for this sample lists 28,000 or so clones. Roughly 8.4% of the sample is held by the ten biggest clonotypes. The sequencing input was blood buffy coat. Receptor source: a woman aged 18 to 75 with a cervical HPV16 infection that either progressed to CIN3+ or cleared (not recorded which).

Concerning this clone itself: The read gets to within 3 residues of the CDR3 end, and the germline J gene fills in the rest. The chain carries TRBV2 and TRBJ2-5; D perhaps matches TRBD1 (6 bases). Germline V gene lookup returns CDR1 SNHLY and CDR2 FYNNEI. This CDR3 is 17 amino acids long. Trimming took off 0 bases at V and 0 bases at J, with 14 bases between the two ends. The DNA read from the CDR3 is TGTGCCAGCAGTGAAGCGCTGGGGGCTGCCTACCAAGAGACC. It translates to CASSEALGAAYQET. The full CDR3 reads CASSEALGAAYQETQYF.

With regard to this clone: The CDR3 is cut off 3 residues early in the read; its end comes from the germline J gene. The chain carries TRBV5-6 and TRBJ2-3; 7 bases map to TRBD2. The CDR3 is made up of 14 amino acids. Germline lookup yields CDR1 SGHDT and CDR2 YYEEEE. Trimming took 0 bases from V and 8 from J; bases not matched to a gene: 6. The sequenced part of the CDR3 DNA is TGTGCCAGCAGCTTGGGCCGACGCGGGGGTACG. This translates into CASSLGRRGGT. The full CDR3 sequence reads CASSLGRRGGTQYF.

Note on this clone: The observed sequence ends 3 residues before the CDR3 terminus, with the missing tail filled in from the germline J gene. The chain combines TRBV7-4 with TRBJ2-6; 10 bases map to TRBD1. Germline-derived CDR1 and CDR2 are SGHVT and SQSDAQ. V lost 5 bases and J lost 0; bases outside the gene matches: 4. The CDR3 spans 17 residues. CDR3 region: CASSPGQGFSGANVLTF. The CDR3 DNA, read in part, is TGTGCCAGCAGCCCGGGACAGGGGTTCTCTGGGGCCAACGTC.

On this clone: The missing CDR3 end, 3 residues past where the read stops, is filled in from the germline J gene. The gene calls are TRBV19 and TRBJ2-7; 9 bases are shared with TRBD1. Per germline, CDR1 LNHDA and CDR2 SQIVND (reference sequence). Trimming cost V 5 bases and J 2 bases; bases outside gene matches: 13. This CDR3 region has 17 residues. CDR3 amino acids: CASSPKGTGQHTYEQYF. CDR3 DNA (partial): TGTGCCAGTAGTCCAAAGGGGACAGGGCAACATACCTACGAG.

Points on this clone: The CDR3 end is not reached by the read, which stops 3 residues before it; the germline J gene fills it in. The rearrangement joins TRBV20-1 to TRBJ1-2, with D perhaps TRBD1 (6 bases). Germline loops: CDR1 DFQATT, CDR2 SNEGSKA (reference sequence). The CDR3 contains 13 residues. CDR3 DNA, as far as it was read: TGCAGTGCAAAGAAGACAGGATCTATTAGC. Translation gives CSAKKTGSIS. The entire CDR3 is CSAKKTGSISYTF.